Each of the 25 T cell receptor beta chains below was sequenced from the same sample in a study of blood T cell repertoires in COVID-19. Assay used: immunoSEQ multiplex PCR; TCRdb lists only in-frame clones, some missing. Of about 200,000 clones in the sample, approximately 84% were seen once. The sequenced sample was peripheral blood. These receptors all stem from an elderly woman with acute or convalescent COVID-19.

The gene calls are TRBV25-1 and TRBJ1-3; TRBD1 aligns across 9 bases. This CDR3 spans 16 amino acids. Germline CDR1 reads MGHDK; CDR2 reads SYGVNS. Trimming cost V 6 bases and J 3 bases; bases outside gene matches: 9. CDR3 amino acids: CASSYSTGGGGNTIYF. As DNA, the CDR3 is TGTGCCAGCAGCTACTCGACAGGGGGTGGTGGAAACACCATATATTTT.

The rearrangement links TRBV18 to TRBJ2-5, with a tentative D call TRBD1 (6 bases). The CDR3 consists of 15 residues. The germline V and J ends were trimmed by 0 bases and 5 bases, with 13 bases remaining between them. Germline assignment: CDR1 KGHSH and CDR2 LQKENI. Written as DNA, the CDR3 is TGTGCCAGCTCACCACCTTATCAGGGGCAGGAGACCCAGTACTTC. Amino acids: CASSPPYQGQETQYF.

In DNA, the CDR3 is TGTGCCAGCACCAACAGGGGAAGGAACACCGGGGAGCTGTTTTTT. Its protein product is CASTNRGRNTGELFF. The chain uses TRBV25-1 and TRBJ2-2; 7 bases match TRBD1. Germline CDR1 MGHDK, CDR2 SYGVNS. The CDR3 extends over 15 amino acids. Trimming removed 7 bases from V and 1 base from J; junction bases left unmatched: 6. The complete variable domain, with remaining parts taken from reference TRBV25-1 and TRBJ2-2, reads EADIYQTPRYLVIGTGKKITLECSQTMGHDKMYWYQQDPGMELHLIHYSYGVNSTEKGDLSSESTVSRIRTEHFPLTLESARPSHTSQYLCASTNRGRNTGELFFGEGSRLTVL.

The CDR3 region is CASTLGAGVYEQYF. The DNA of the CDR3 is TGTGCCAGCACCCTAGGGGCGGGAGTTTACGAGCAGTACTTC. This chain links TRBV6-5 with TRBJ2-7; 7 nucleotides align to TRBD2. The CDR3 spans 14 residues. Germline V gene sequence: CDR1 MNHEY, CDR2 SVGAGI. Trimming cost V 7 bases and J 4 bases; bases outside gene matches: 10.

The rearrangement joins TRBV6-5 to TRBJ1-4; D gene ambiguous. Germline V gene data show CDR1 as MNHEY and CDR2 as SVGAGI. The CDR3 is 13 amino acids. The V and J ends lost 11 bases and 4 bases respectively, with 14 bases between them. This CDR3 reads CAVRGQFNEKLFF. As DNA, the CDR3 is TGTGCCGTCCGCGGCCAATTTAATGAAAAACTGTTTTTT.

This clone turned up a few times. This sequence joins TRBV5-1 and TRBJ2-3; D is undetermined. The V gene's germline CDR1 is SGHRS and CDR2 YFSETQ. The CDR3 sequence is 14 residues long. Deletions cut 2 bases from V and 2 bases from J, with 9 bases between. CDR3 amino acids: CASSLAQTTDTQYF. DNA for the CDR3: TGCGCCAGCAGCTTAGCACAGACCACAGATACGCAGTATTTT.

This clone was observed a handful of times. The chain joins TRBV28 to TRBJ1-5; D ambiguous. The CDR3 totals 15 residues. Germline CDR1 reads MDHEN; CDR2 reads SYDVKM. V was clipped by 5 bases and J by 1 base, with 12 bases between them. This CDR3 reads CASSLPGQSNQPQHF. The DNA of the CDR3 is TGTGCCAGCAGTCTTCCGGGTCAGAGCAATCAGCCCCAGCATTTT.

The chain couples TRBV27 to TRBJ1-1; D is uncertain. The ends were cut back, 6 bases at V and 6 bases at J, with 14 bases in the middle. There are 13 residues in the CDR3. Per the germline V gene, CDR1 is MNHEY and CDR2 is SMNVEV (reference sequence). Here the CDR3 reads CASRATVHPEAFF. CDR3 in DNA: TGTGCCAGCAGAGCTACCGTCCATCCTGAAGCTTTCTTT.

This chain joins TRBV7-9 and TRBJ2-4; TRBD1 matches 9 bases. Losses at the gene ends were 5 bases for V and 3 bases for J; bases not matched to a gene: 8. The CDR3 is 16 amino acids. CDR1 SEHNR and CDR2 FQNEAQ come from the germline V gene (reference sequence). CDR3 in amino acids: CASSPDRGGSKNIQYF. The CDR3 nucleotides are TGTGCCAGCAGCCCGGACAGGGGAGGTAGCAAAAACATTCAGTACTTC.

V usage is TRBV5-1 and J usage is TRBJ1-1; TRBD1 agrees at 7 bases. Germline V gene sequence: CDR1 SGHRS, CDR2 YFSETQ. This CDR3 has 14 residues. V lost 7 bases, J lost 4 bases, and 10 bases stayed unmatched. The CDR3: CASAERQGLTEAFF. For the CDR3, the DNA is TGCGCCAGCGCAGAGCGACAGGGACTCACTGAAGCTTTCTTT.

CDR3 region: CASSIFLAGPEAFF. For the CDR3, the DNA is TGTGCCAGTAGTATATTCCTGGCAGGGCCCGAAGCTTTCTTT. The V gene is TRBV19, the J gene TRBJ1-1; D is perhaps TRBD1 (5 bases). V shed 2 bases and J shed 8 bases, with 15 bases lying between them. This CDR3 spans 14 amino acids. The germline V gene encodes CDR1 LNHDA and CDR2 SQIVND (reference sequence).

The V gene is TRBV30, the J gene TRBJ1-1, with TRBD1 identical over 8 bases. Germline CDR1 and CDR2: GTSNPN and SVGIG (reference sequence). This CDR3 has 16 amino acids. The V segment lost 4 bases and the J segment 7 bases; nucleotides outside the gene matches: 17. The CDR3 loop reads CAWILDRAKGVGEAFF. The DNA for the CDR3 is TGTGCCTGGATCTTGGACAGGGCTAAAGGGGTCGGTGAAGCTTTCTTT.

This chain connects TRBV2 to TRBJ2-1; no reliable D call. Germline V CDR1 and CDR2: SNHLY, FYNNEI. V gave up 4 bases and J gave up 10 bases, with 20 bases separating them. The CDR3 contains 15 residues. CDR3 DNA: TGTGCCAGCAGTGGGGTGCCAGCGCCCTACGGGGAGCAGTTCTTC. This translates into CASSGVPAPYGEQFF.

The chain combines TRBV29-1 with TRBJ2-7; D may be TRBD2 (5 bases). This CDR3 region has 14 residues. Germline V gene lookup returns CDR1 SQVTM and CDR2 ANQGSEA. Trimming cost V 2 bases and J 3 bases, with 14 bases left between them. The CDR3 region is CSVELVGANYEQYF. The CDR3 DNA sequence: TGCAGCGTTGAATTGGTGGGAGCAAACTACGAGCAGTACTTC.

The V call is TRBV28, the J call TRBJ1-5, with 7 bases matching TRBD1. Germline lookup yields CDR1 MDHEN and CDR2 SYDVKM. V trimming: 6 bases; J trimming: 1 base; junction bases outside the gene matches: 9. The CDR3 is 16 residues long. This CDR3 is CASRLRQGPSNQPQHF. In DNA form, the CDR3 reads TGTGCCAGCAGGTTAAGACAGGGTCCCAGCAATCAGCCCCAGCATTTT. Full variable domain (rest looked up from reference TRBV28 and TRBJ1-5): DVKVTQSSRYLVKRTGEKVFLECVQDMDHENMFWYRQDPGLGLRLIYFSYDVKMKEKGDIPEGYSVSREKKERFSLILESASTNQTSMYLCASRLRQGPSNQPQHFGDGTRLSIL.

The rearrangement joins TRBV24-1 to TRBJ2-1, with 7 bases that match TRBD1. The CDR3 loop spans 13 amino acids. The V gene end was trimmed by 3 bases and the J gene end by 9 bases; junction bases not matched to a gene: 4. Germline-derived CDR1 and CDR2 are KGHDR and SFDVKD. The chain's CDR3 is CATSDPQGSEQFF. CDR3 nucleotides: TGTGCCACCAGTGATCCACAGGGGAGTGAGCAGTTCTTC.

The chain carries TRBV4-1 and TRBJ2-2; D gene unclear. Germline assignment: CDR1 MGHRA and CDR2 YSYEKL. The V end lost 1 base, the J end lost 1 base, and 7 bases lay between the germline ends. The CDR3 length is 15 residues. The CDR3 here is CASSQGPLNTGELFF. The CDR3, as DNA: TGCGCCAGCAGCCAAGGTCCCCTGAACACCGGGGAGCTGTTTTTT.

The chain carries TRBV9 and TRBJ2-7; tentatively, D is TRBD2 (5 bases). CDR1 is SGDLS and CDR2 is YYNGEE in the germline V gene. The CDR3 has 15 residues. Trimming stripped 0 bases from V and 2 bases from J, with 12 bases between. CDR3 nucleotides: TGTGCCAGCAGCGTAGCTGCCTCGGAGGCCTACGAGCAGTACTTC. It is translated as CASSVAASEAYEQYF.

The CDR3 nucleotides read TGCACCAGCAGTCATTGGCTAGCGGGAGCCCTAAGCTACAATGAGCAGTTCTTC. Its translation: CTSSHWLAGALSYNEQFF. J is TRBJ2-1 and V is TRBV1; TRBD2 is the table's D call and was not checked against the DNA. TRBV1 is shown as a pseudogene. The CDR3 spans 18 residues.

The rearrangement joins TRBV19 to TRBJ1-5; possibly TRBD1 for D (5 bases). Germline CDR1 and CDR2: LNHDA and SQIVND (reference sequence). The CDR3 extends over 14 amino acids. Deletions cut 3 bases from V and 4 bases from J, with 10 bases between. In DNA, the CDR3 is TGTGCCAGTAGTATCAGGACAAAGAATCAGCCCCAGCATTTT. It encodes CASSIRTKNQPQHF.

The rearrangement joins TRBV29-1 to TRBJ1-4; tentative D call: TRBD1 (5 bases). Trimming shortened V by 0 bases and J by 1 base, and 15 bases separated the two germline ends. This CDR3 is built from 17 residues. Germline V lookup: CDR1 SQVTM, CDR2 ANQGSEA. CDR3 loop: CSVEDLGGKGTNEKLFF. The CDR3 DNA follows: TGCAGCGTTGAAGATCTCGGGGGGAAAGGAACTAATGAAAAACTGTTTTTT. The variable domain in full, with the rest retrieved from reference TRBV29-1 and TRBJ1-4, is SAVISQKPSRDICQRGTSLTIQCQVDSQVTMMFWYRQQPGQSLTLIATANQGSEATYESGFVIDKFPISRPNLTFSTLTVSNMSPEDSSIYLCSVEDLGGKGTNEKLFFGSGTQLSVL.

This chain joins TRBV4-3 and TRBJ2-1; 7 bases align to TRBD2. V was clipped by 5 bases and J by 4 bases; unmatched bases: 11. The CDR3 extends over 16 amino acids. Per the germline V gene, CDR1 is LGHNA and CDR2 is YSLEER. DNA of the CDR3: TGCGCCAGCAGCTTAATGGGAGCGGGGCTATACAATGAGCAGTTCTTC. Translating gives CASSLMGAGLYNEQFF.

The chain is built from TRBV30 and TRBJ2-5, with TRBD1 matching 7 bases. Trimming cost V 3 bases and J 1 base; bases outside gene matches: 8. This CDR3 has 15 amino acids. Germline assignment: CDR1 GTSNPN and CDR2 SVGIG (reference sequence). CDR3 coding DNA: TGTGCCTGGAGGCCGGGACAGATCTTCCAAGAGACCCAGTACTTC. Translated, it gives CAWRPGQIFQETQYF.

The gene calls are TRBV7-9 and TRBJ2-1; 10 bases agree with TRBD2. The CDR3 is 15 amino acids. CDR1 is SEHNR, CDR2 FQNEAQ, per germline (reference sequence). Losses at the gene ends were 7 bases for V and 8 bases for J; bases not matched to a gene: 11. For the CDR3, the DNA is TGTGCCAGCACCCTTTACCTAGCGGGAGAGCATGAGCAGTTCTTC. Translation gives CASTLYLAGEHEQFF.

The sample holds a few counts of this clone. This sequence joins TRBV6-5 and TRBJ1-1; D remains unclear. Germline CDR1 MNHEY, CDR2 SVGAGI. V was clipped by 6 bases and J by 2 bases, with 10 bases between them. The CDR3 spans 13 residues. The CDR3 DNA reads as TGTGCCAGCAGCCACCAGACAAACACTGAAGCTTTCTTT. This encodes CASSHQTNTEAFF.